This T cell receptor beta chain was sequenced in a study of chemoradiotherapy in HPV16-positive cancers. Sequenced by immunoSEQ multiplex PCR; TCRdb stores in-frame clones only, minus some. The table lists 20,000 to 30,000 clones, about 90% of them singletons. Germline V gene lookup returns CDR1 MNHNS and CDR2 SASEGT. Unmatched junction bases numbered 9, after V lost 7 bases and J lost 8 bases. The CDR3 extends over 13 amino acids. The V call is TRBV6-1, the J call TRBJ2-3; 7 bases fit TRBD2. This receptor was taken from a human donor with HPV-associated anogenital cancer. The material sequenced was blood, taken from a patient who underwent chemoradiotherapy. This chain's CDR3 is CASTDASGGTQYF. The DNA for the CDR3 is TGTGCCAGCACCGATGCTTCGGGGGGTACGCAGTATTTT.